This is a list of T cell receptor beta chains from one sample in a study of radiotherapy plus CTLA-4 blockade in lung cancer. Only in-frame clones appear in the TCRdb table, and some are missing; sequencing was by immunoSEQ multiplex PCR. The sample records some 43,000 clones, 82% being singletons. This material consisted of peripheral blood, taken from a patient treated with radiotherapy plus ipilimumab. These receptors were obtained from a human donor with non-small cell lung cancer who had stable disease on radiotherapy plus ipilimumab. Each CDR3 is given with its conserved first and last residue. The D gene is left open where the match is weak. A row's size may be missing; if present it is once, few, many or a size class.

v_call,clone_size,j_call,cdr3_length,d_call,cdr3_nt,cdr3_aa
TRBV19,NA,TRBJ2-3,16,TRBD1,TGTGCCAGTAGTACCTCCCGGACAGGGGAGGGAGATACGCAGTATTTT,CASSTSRTGEGDTQYF
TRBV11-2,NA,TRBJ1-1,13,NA,TGTGCCAGCAGCTTAGCGGGGGTTACTGAAGTTTTCTTT,CASSLAGVTEVFF
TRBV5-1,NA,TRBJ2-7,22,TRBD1,TGCGCCAGCAGCTTGAGGGTACCTAAGACAGGGGGCGACCATTTAAGCTCCTACGAGCAGTACTTC,CASSLRVPKTGGDHLSSYEQYF
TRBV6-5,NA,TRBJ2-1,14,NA,TGTGCCAGCAGTTACTCACCGGGGTTCAATGAGCAGTTCTTC,CASSYSPGFNEQFF
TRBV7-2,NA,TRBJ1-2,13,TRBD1,TGTGCCAGCAGCTTAGTAGGGGGCCGAGGCTACACCTTC,CASSLVGGRGYTF
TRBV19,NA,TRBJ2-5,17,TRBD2,TGTGCCAGTAGTATAGAAGGGAGCGGGAGTTCCGGAGAGACCCAGTACTTC,CASSIEGSGSSGETQYF
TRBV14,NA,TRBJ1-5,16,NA,TGTGCCAGCAGCCAAAGACCCGCGGCGAGGAATCAGCCCCAGCATTTT,CASSQRPAARNQPQHF
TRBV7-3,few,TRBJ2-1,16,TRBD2,TGTGCCAGCAGCTTGGCTGCTAGCGGGCGCTACAATGAGCAGTTCTTC,CASSLAASGRYNEQFF
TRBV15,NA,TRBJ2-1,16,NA,TGTGCCACCAGCACAGCAGGGGTTTATAACTACAATGAGCAGTTCTTC,CATSTAGVYNYNEQFF
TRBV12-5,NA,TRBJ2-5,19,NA,TGTGCTAGTGGTTTGTTCCCTTCAGCCGTCGCTATGGGGGGAGAGACCCAGTACTTC,CASGLFPSAVAMGGETQYF
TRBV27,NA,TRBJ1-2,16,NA,TGTGCCGGCAGTTGGGGGGGTCAGGGGCCGTTGGGAGGCTACACCTTC,CAGSWGGQGPLGGYTF
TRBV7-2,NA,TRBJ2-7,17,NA,TGTGCCAGCAGCTTAGCAGGGGGTTCAGGCGGGAGCTACGAGCAGTACTTC,CASSLAGGSGGSYEQYF
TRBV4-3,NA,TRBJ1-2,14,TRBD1,TGCGCCAGCAGCCATACAGGGGACATCTATGGCTACACCTTC,CASSHTGDIYGYTF
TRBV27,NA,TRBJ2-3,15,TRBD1,TGTGCCAGCAGTCCCGACAGGGGTAGCACAGATACGCAGTATTTT,CASSPDRGSTDTQYF
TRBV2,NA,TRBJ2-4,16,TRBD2,TGTGCCAGCAGTGGGACTAGCGGGAGGTCCAAAAACATTCAGTACTTC,CASSGTSGRSKNIQYF
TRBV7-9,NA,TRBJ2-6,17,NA,TGTGCCAGCAGCTTATCCCCAGTGCTCTCTGGGGCCAACGTCCTGACTTTC,CASSLSPVLSGANVLTF
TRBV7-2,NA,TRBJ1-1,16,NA,TGTGCCAGCAGAGCCCCGGGGGGGTCCGGGAACACTGAAGCTTTCTTT,CASRAPGGSGNTEAFF
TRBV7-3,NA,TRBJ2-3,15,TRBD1,TGTGCCAGCAGCTTAAATGGCCAGGGGGTAGATACGCAGTATTTT,CASSLNGQGVDTQYF
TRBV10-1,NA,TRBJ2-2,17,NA,TGCGCCAGCAGTGAGTCGATAATGCAGGCCTCCGCCGGGGAGCTGTTTTTT,CASSESIMQASAGELFF
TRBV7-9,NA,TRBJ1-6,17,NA,TGTGCCAGCAGCTTCCCCCCGGGACGGGAGAAAAATTCACCCCTCCACTTT,CASSFPPGREKNSPLHF
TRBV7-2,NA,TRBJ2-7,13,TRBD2,TGTGCCAGCAGCAGGGACTACTCCTACGAGCAGTACTTC,CASSRDYSYEQYF
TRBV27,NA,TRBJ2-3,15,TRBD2,TGTGCCAGCACCCGCACTAGCGGCGGATTGGATACGCAGTATTTT,CASTRTSGGLDTQYF
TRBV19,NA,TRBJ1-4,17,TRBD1,TGTGCCAGTAGCGGGACAGGGGGCCTTATTGAACCCGGAAAACTGTTTTTT,CASSGTGGLIEPGKLFF
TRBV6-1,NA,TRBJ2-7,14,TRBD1,TGTGCCAGCAGTATACGGGACAGGGGCTACGAGCAGTACTTC,CASSIRDRGYEQYF
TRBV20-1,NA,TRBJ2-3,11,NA,TGCAGTGCTAGAGATAGAGATACGCAGTATTTT,CSARDRDTQYF
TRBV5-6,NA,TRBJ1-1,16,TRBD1,TGTGCCAGCAGCGCCGAGACCGGGACAGGGTGGGCTGAAGCTTTCTTT,CASSAETGTGWAEAFF
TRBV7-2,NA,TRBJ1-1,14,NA,TGTGCCAGCAGTAAAGGACATCCCGATATAAGGACTTTCTTT,CASSKGHPDIRTFF
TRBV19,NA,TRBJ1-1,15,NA,TGTGCCAGTAAATTCGGTGCGGGTTTGAACACTGAAGCTTTCTTT,CASKFGAGLNTEAFF
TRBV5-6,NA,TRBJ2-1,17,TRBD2,TGTGCCAGCAGCCTGGGCCCGGTAGCGGGAATTAACAATGAGCAGTTCTTC,CASSLGPVAGINNEQFF
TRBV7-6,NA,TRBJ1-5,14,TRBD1,TGTGCCAGCAGCTTACAGGGGGATTATCAGCCCCAGCATTTT,CASSLQGDYQPQHF
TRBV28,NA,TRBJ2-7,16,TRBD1,TGTGCCAGCGTAACCGGGACAGGGAAGTCGGGGTACGAGCAGTACTTC,CASVTGTGKSGYEQYF
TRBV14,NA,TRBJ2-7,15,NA,TGTGCCAGCAGCCAAGTCTCAGGGTTTATCGACGAGCAGTACTTC,CASSQVSGFIDEQYF